These 14 T cell receptor beta chains were all obtained from the same sample, sequenced in a study of cytotoxic CD8 clonotypes in ibrutinib-treated CLL. Assay used: immunoSEQ multiplex PCR; TCRdb lists only in-frame clones, some missing. The repertoire includes nearly 300,000 clones, less than 85% of them detected once, and about 6% sits in the top ten. Sequences were derived from PBMCs, sampled at disease progression, from a patient treated with ibrutinib. All receptors come from a human donor with chronic lymphocytic leukemia.

This rearrangement joins TRBV6-5 to TRBJ1-2; D is possibly TRBD1 (5 bases). From germline, CDR1 is MNHEY and CDR2 SVGAGI. V was shortened by 6 bases and J by 7 bases, with 9 bases between the two germline ends. CDR3 length: 11 amino acids. CDR3 sequence (DNA): TGTGCCAGCAGGGGGGGGATTGGCTACACCTTC. Its translation is CASRGGIGYTF.

The table lists this clone with a few counts. This chain links TRBV4-1 with TRBJ1-6; 8 nucleotides line up with TRBD1. The CDR3 has 13 residues. The germline V gene encodes CDR1 MGHRA and CDR2 YSYEKL. Trimming took 1 base from V and 15 from J; bases not matched to a gene: 5. The CDR3 DNA sequence: TGCGCCAGCAGCCAAGGGACAGGGACTATCCTCCACTTT. Its translation: CASSQGTGTILHF.

The chain links TRBV13 to TRBJ2-7; D uncertain. Germline V gene data show CDR1 as PRHDT and CDR2 as FYEKMQ (reference sequence). This CDR3 is built from 13 residues. The V and J ends lost 0 bases and 7 bases respectively, with 10 bases between them. In nucleotides, the CDR3 is TGTGCCAGCAGCTTAGGGGGCCAGGTGGAGCAGTACTTC. Translated, it gives CASSLGGQVEQYF.

The chain links TRBV7-3 to TRBJ2-7, with 10 positions matching TRBD1. The CDR3 has 15 residues. Germline CDR1 reads SGHTA; CDR2 reads FQGTGA. V shed 2 bases and J 2 bases; nucleotides not matched to a gene: 3. The chain's CDR3 is CASSLGDRGTYEQYF. CDR3 nucleotide sequence: TGTGCCAGCAGCTTAGGGGACAGGGGCACCTACGAGCAGTACTTC.

The rearrangement links TRBV7-9 to TRBJ1-5, with D perhaps matching TRBD1 (6 bases). The ends were cut back, 5 bases at V and 4 bases at J, with 15 bases in the middle. There are 15 residues in the CDR3. Germline V lookup: CDR1 SEHNR, CDR2 FQNEAQ (reference sequence). CDR3 residues: CASSRRGARNQPQHF. CDR3 bases: TGTGCCAGCAGCCGACGGGGGGCCAGGAATCAGCCCCAGCATTTT.

The gene calls are TRBV7-9 and TRBJ1-1; maybe TRBD1 (5 bases). CDR1 and CDR2 (germline): SEHNR, FQNEAQ (reference sequence). V was pared by 4 bases and J by 0 bases, with 9 bases between. The CDR3 has 14 residues. The CDR3 here is CASSWGYLNTEAFF. The CDR3 DNA reads as TGTGCCAGCAGCTGGGGCTATCTGAACACTGAAGCTTTCTTT.

The sample holds a few counts of this clone. V usage is TRBV29-1 and J usage is TRBJ2-5; D perhaps matches TRBD1 (5 bases). The CDR3 sequence is 15 residues long. Germline CDR1 reads SQVTM; CDR2 reads ANQGSEA. Trimming pared 1 base from V and 1 base from J, leaving 13 bases between. CDR3 in amino acids: CSVEAPQVRQETQYF. CDR3 in DNA: TGCAGCGTTGAAGCCCCACAGGTGCGCCAAGAGACCCAGTACTTC. The entire variable domain, with the rest obtained from reference TRBV29-1 and TRBJ2-5, is as follows: SAVISQKPSRDICQRGTSLTIQCQVDSQVTMMFWYRQQPGQSLTLIATANQGSEATYESGFVIDKFPISRPNLTFSTLTVSNMSPEDSSIYLCSVEAPQVRQETQYFGPGTRLLVL.

The chain employs TRBV2 and TRBJ1-2; D possibly corresponds to TRBD1 (5 bases). V lost 7 bases and J lost 6, with 12 bases in between. The length of the CDR3 is 12 residues. The germline gives CDR1 SNHLY, CDR2 FYNNEI. The CDR3 spells CASKVRGDGYTF. The CDR3 DNA follows: TGTGCCAGCAAGGTGCGGGGGGATGGCTACACCTTC.

The rearrangement joins TRBV7-9 to TRBJ2-5; TRBD1 might be the D (7 bases). Trimming stripped 10 bases from V and 4 bases from J, with 16 bases between. The CDR3 spans 13 residues. CDR1 is SEHNR and CDR2 is FQNEAQ in the germline V gene (reference sequence). The chain's CDR3 is CATLQGGAETQYF. CDR3 DNA: TGTGCCACGCTGCAGGGGGGAGCAGAGACCCAGTACTTC.

The V call is TRBV4-1, the J call TRBJ1-1; D ambiguous. Germline values: CDR1 MGHRA, CDR2 YSYEKL. The CDR3 extends over 15 amino acids. V lost 1 base and J 4 bases, leaving 13 bases between the germline ends. The CDR3 sequence: CASSQAGVGGTEAFF. CDR3 nucleotide sequence: TGCGCCAGCAGCCAAGCGGGAGTTGGTGGCACTGAAGCTTTCTTT.

The chain combines TRBV5-1 with TRBJ2-6; D is ambiguous. The germline V gene has CDR1 SGHRS and CDR2 YFSETQ. Trimming shortened V by 5 bases and J by 1 base, and 7 bases separated the two germline ends. This CDR3 has 14 amino acids. The CDR3 spells CASSVTSGANVLTF. The CDR3 DNA reads as TGCGCCAGCAGTGTGACATCTGGGGCCAACGTCCTGACTTTC.

This rearrangement joins TRBV9 to TRBJ1-6; D unresolved. The CDR3 runs 15 residues. CDR1 SGDLS and CDR2 YYNGEE come from the germline V gene. The V end lost 1 base, the J end lost 0 bases, and 5 bases lay between the germline ends. CDR3 loop: CASSVSSSYNSPLHF. As DNA, the CDR3 is TGTGCCAGCAGCGTATCGAGCTCCTATAATTCACCCCTCCACTTT.

This sequence joins TRBV25-1 and TRBJ1-1; D gene unclear. CDR3 length: 13 residues. Germline V gene lookup returns CDR1 MGHDK and CDR2 SYGVNS. With 4 bases removed from V and 1 base from J, the gap between germline ends came to 7 bases. CDR3 residues: CASSVGRNTEAFF. CDR3 DNA: TGTGCCAGCAGTGTAGGGAGGAACACTGAAGCTTTCTTT. The full variable domain, completed using reference TRBV25-1 and TRBJ1-1, is EADIYQTPRYLVIGTGKKITLECSQTMGHDKMYWYQQDPGMELHLIHYSYGVNSTEKGDLSSESTVSRIRTEHFPLTLESARPSHTSQYLCASSVGRNTEAFFGQGTRLTVV.

This clone came up a few times. This chain links TRBV7-7 with TRBJ2-1; 9 bases align to TRBD1. CDR1 and CDR2 from the germline V gene are SSHAT and FNYEAQ (reference sequence). The CDR3 consists of 15 residues. J lost 6 bases, V lost 5 bases, and 8 bases had no gene match. Written as DNA, the CDR3 is TGTGCCAGCAGCCCCGGGACAGGGTTGGGCAATGAGCAGTTCTTC. Residues: CASSPGTGLGNEQFF. Variable domain in full (rest from reference TRBV7-7 and TRBJ2-1): GAGVSQSPRYKVTKRGQDVTLRCDPISSHATLYWYQQALGQGPEFLTYFNYEAQPDKSGLPSDRFSAERPEGSISTLTIQRTEQRDSAMYRCASSPGTGLGNEQFFGPGTRLTVL.